This TCR beta chain derives from a study of T cell changes during pregnancy in multiple sclerosis. This clone has more than one count but fewer than ten. TCRdb keeps only in-frame clones here, not all; method: immunoSEQ multiplex PCR. The top ten clones hold 0.35% of a sample with under 45,000 clones, 85% to 95% of them seen once. The sequence was collected from a female donor with multiple sclerosis, enrolled in a pregnancy study. The material was CD4+ T cells from peripheral blood mononuclear cells, obtained after pregnancy.

CDR3 residues: CASSKGTVYSPLHF. The CDR3 coding sequence is TGTGCCAGCAGTAAAGGGACAGTCTATTCACCCCTCCACTTT. V usage is TRBV5-4 and J usage is TRBJ1-6, with 7 bases lining up with TRBD1. CDR3 length: 14 residues. J was trimmed by 8 bases and V by 5 bases; bases with no gene match: 7. Per germline, CDR1 SGHNT and CDR2 YYREEE (reference sequence). Using reference TRBV5-4 and TRBJ1-6 for the parts outside the CDR3, the full variable domain is ETGVTQSPTHLIKTRGQQVTLRCSSQSGHNTVSWYQQALGQGPQFIFQYYREEENGRGNFPPRFSGLQFPNYSSELNVNALELDDSALYLCASSKGTVYSPLHFGNGTRLTVT.